This T cell receptor (beta chain) was sequenced in a study of blood T cell repertoires in COVID-19. Study as a whole: PBMCs, B-cell-depleted T cells, or T cells provided the cDNA or gDNA that made up the material.

Germline assignment: CDR1 KGHSH and CDR2 LQKENI. Trimming removed 2 bases from V and 0 bases from J; junction bases left unmatched: 9. The CDR3 sequence is 17 residues long. Assay: immunoSEQ multiplex PCR; the TCRdb copy retains only in-frame clones and omits some. The sample has over 200,000 clones, around four fifths seen once. The sequence came from a woman in her fifties or sixties with active or convalescent COVID-19. Sequencing was carried out using peripheral blood. The chain couples TRBV18 to TRBJ1-2; 7 positions match TRBD1. The CDR3 coding sequence is TGTGCCAGCTCACCAACTCGGACAGGTGGGGCTAACTATGGCTACACCTTC. Translating it yields CASSPTRTGGANYGYTF. Together with reference TRBV18 and TRBJ1-2, the CDR3 gives the full variable domain: NAGVMQNPRHLVRRRGQEARLRCSPMKGHSHVYWYRQLPEEGLKFMVYLQKENIIDESGMPKERFSAEFPKEGPSILRIQQVVRGDSAAYFCASSPTRTGGANYGYTFGSGTRLTVV.